Each of the 21 T cell receptor beta chains below was sequenced from the same sample in a study of CD8+CD57+ T cells in acquired aplastic anemia. For CDR3 and TCR beta VDJ profiling, genomic DNA was the template used. TCRdb re-derived calls from the reads in MiXCR, one entry per CDR3 protein. The sample lists 250,000 to 300,000 distinct CDR3 sequences, approximately 55% occurring once. The sequenced material came from sorted CD4+, CD8+, or CD8+CD57+ T cells (not recorded which) from PBMCs. These receptors were obtained from a human donor with severe aplastic anemia or a healthy control (not recorded which).

This clonotype was counted ten times or more. The chain couples TRBV12-5 to TRBJ2-2; D gene ambiguous. The CDR3 spans 13 residues. Germline V gene sequence: CDR1 LGHNT, CDR2 FRNRAP. The V end was cut by 0 bases, the J end by 1 base, with 0 bases between. The CDR3, as DNA: TGTGCTAGTGGTTTGGTGAACACCGGGGAGCTGTTTTTT. It specifies CASGLVNTGELFF.

The chain has TRBV20-1 and TRBJ2-1; D is undetermined. In germline, CDR1 is DFQATT, CDR2 SNEGSKA (reference sequence). V was cut by 6 bases and J by 10 bases, with 13 bases left in between. The CDR3 length is 11 residues. The CDR3 DNA is TGCAGTGCCCCCGCGACCGGCGAGCAGTTCTTC. Its protein is CSAPATGEQFF.

The chain is built from TRBV18 and TRBJ1-3; no firm D call. The CDR3 covers 14 residues. V gave up 3 bases and J gave up 0 bases, with 6 bases separating them. The germline V gene has CDR1 KGHSH and CDR2 LQKENI. The CDR3 DNA reads TGTGCCAGCTCACCGGAGAACTCTGGAAACACCATATATTTT. Translated, it gives CASSPENSGNTIYF.

There are many counts of this clonotype. The V gene is TRBV19, the J gene TRBJ1-1; no definite D call. The CDR3 consists of 13 residues. Per the germline V gene, CDR1 is LNHDA and CDR2 is SQIVND (reference sequence). V lost 8 bases and J lost 6, with 16 bases in between. CDR3 in DNA: TGTGCCAGTCACAACCCCAGTCGACCTGAAGCTTTCTTT. Its translation: CASHNPSRPEAFF.

This sequence joins TRBV15 and TRBJ2-7, with 14 bases aligning to TRBD2. This CDR3 region has 16 residues. V was pared by 4 bases and J by 6 bases, with 8 bases of the junction left unmatched. Per germline, CDR1 LNHNV and CDR2 YYDKDF (reference sequence). DNA of the CDR3: TGTGCCACCAGCACCGGGACTAGCGGGAGTTTCGTCGAGCAGTACTTC. Residues: CATSTGTSGSFVEQYF. The full variable domain, completed using reference TRBV15 and TRBJ2-7, is DAMVIQNPRYQVTQFGKPVTLSCSQTLNHNVMYWYQQKSSQAPKLLFHYYDKDFNNEADTPDNFQSRRPNTSFCFLDIRSPGLGDTAMYLCATSTGTSGSFVEQYFGPGTRLTVT.

This clonotype was counted many times. This sequence joins TRBV5-1 and TRBJ2-1, with 7 bases matching TRBD1. The CDR3 runs 15 residues. V shed 4 bases and J 0 bases; nucleotides not matched to a gene: 4. CDR1 is SGHRS and CDR2 is YFSETQ in the germline V gene. CDR3 in DNA: TGCGCCAGCAGCAGGGGACAGACCTCCTACAATGAGCAGTTCTTC. Protein: CASSRGQTSYNEQFF.

The chain uses TRBV7-8 and TRBJ2-1, with D perhaps matching TRBD2 (6 bases). The DNA end lines up better with TRBJ2-7; the J call may be wrong. Germline CDR1 SGHVS, CDR2 FQNEAQ. This CDR3 region has 14 residues. In nucleotides, the CDR3 is TGTGCCAGCAGCGTACTAGCCTTTACCTACGAGCAGTACTTC. This encodes CASSVLAFTYEQYF.

The genes are TRBV5-1 and TRBJ1-4; D remains unclear. This CDR3 has 14 amino acids. Trimming took off 4 bases at V and 8 bases at J, with 15 bases between the two ends. From germline, CDR1 is SGHRS and CDR2 YFSETQ. CDR3 protein: CASSPGEPGEKLFF. DNA of the CDR3: TGCGCCAGCAGCCCCGGGGAGCCAGGAGAAAAACTGTTTTTT.

This chain uses TRBV7-2 with TRBJ2-3, with D perhaps TRBD1 or TRBD2 (6 bases each). V gave up 5 bases and J gave up 11 bases, with 20 bases separating them. CDR1 is SGHTA, CDR2 FQGNSA, per germline. The CDR3 has 14 residues. CDR3 bases: TGTGCCAGCAGCCCCCAAGGCGGGGACAATGAGCAGTATTTT. This translates into CASSPQGGDNEQYF. The full variable domain, rest sourced from reference TRBV7-2 and TRBJ2-3, is GAGVSQSPSNKVTEKGKDVELRCDPISGHTALYWYRQSLGQGLEFLIYFQGNSAPDKSGLPSDRFSAERTGGSVSTLTIQRTQQEDSAVYLCASSPQGGDNEQYFGPGTRLTVL.

This chain links TRBV24-1 with TRBJ2-6; D not certain. Germline CDR1 is KGHDR and CDR2 is SFDVKD. The CDR3 extends over 16 amino acids. Trimming removed 1 base from V and 0 bases from J, with 6 bases in between. CDR3 coding DNA: TGTGCCACCAGTGATTTATCAGGCTCTGGGGCCAACGTCCTGACTTTC. This gives the protein CATSDLSGSGANVLTF.

This clonotype appeared a single time. The chain uses TRBV24-1 and TRBJ2-7; 7 positions agree with TRBD2. Germline CDR1 reads KGHDR; CDR2 reads SFDVKD. J gave up 5 bases and V 5 bases, and 8 bases lay outside the gene matches. The CDR3 extends over 14 amino acids. The CDR3 nucleotides are TGTGCCACCAGTGCCCCGGGGGGTGCCGACGAGCAGTACTTC. Translated, it gives CATSAPGGADEQYF.

V usage is TRBV20-1 and J usage is TRBJ2-3; 10 bases align to TRBD2. The CDR3 runs to 13 residues. CDR1 and CDR2 (germline): DFQATT, SNEGSKA (reference sequence). With 7 bases clipped from V and 8 bases from J, the junction kept 9 bases outside the gene matches. DNA for the CDR3: TGCAGTGGCGGGACTAGCGATCATGGTACGCAGTATTTT. The encoded protein is CSGGTSDHGTQYF.

V and J are TRBV7-6 and TRBJ2-7, with 10 nucleotides matching TRBD2. CDR1 and CDR2 from the germline V gene are SGHVS and FNYEAQ. Germline trimming cut 1 base from V and 2 bases from J; bases unmatched to any gene: 5. The CDR3 covers 16 residues. CDR3 DNA sequence: TGTGCCAGCAGCTTAGGTACTAGCGGGACCACCTACGAGCAGTACTTC. Its protein is CASSLGTSGTTYEQYF. The variable domain in full, completed from reference TRBV7-6 and TRBJ2-7, reads GAGVSQSPRYKVTKRGQDVALRCDPISGHVSLYWYRQALGQGPEFLTYFNYEAQQDKSGLPNDRFSAERPEGSISTLTIQRTEQRDSAMYRCASSLGTSGTTYEQYFGPGTRLTVT.

This chain links TRBV24-1 with TRBJ2-7; the match to TRBD1 covers 7 bases. The CDR3 length is 14 residues. From germline, CDR1 is KGHDR and CDR2 SFDVKD. V shed 7 bases and J 3 bases; nucleotides not matched to a gene: 8. Here the CDR3 DNA reads TGTGCCACCAGCGCGACAGGGAGTAACTACGAGCAGTACTTC. Amino acid sequence: CATSATGSNYEQYF.

The chain employs TRBV2 and TRBJ1-6; D unclear. This CDR3 contains 15 residues. Germline lookup yields CDR1 SNHLY and CDR2 FYNNEI. V lost 8 bases and J 5 bases, leaving 16 bases between the germline ends. CDR3 in DNA: TGTGCCAGCTCCGCACGGGTCGTCGATAATTCACCCCTCCACTTT. Protein product: CASSARVVDNSPLHF.

The V call is TRBV20-1, the J call TRBJ1-2; D possibly corresponds to TRBD1 (5 bases). CDR3 length: 12 residues. Per germline, CDR1 DFQATT and CDR2 SNEGSKA (reference sequence). CDR3 nucleotide sequence: TGCAGCGCTGTACAGGAAGCCGATGGCTACACCTTC. Its translation: CSAVQEADGYTF.

The rearrangement joins TRBV5-1 to TRBJ1-4; 8 nucleotides agree with TRBD1. The V and J ends lost 4 bases and 7 bases, in that order; junction bases with no gene match: 6. Germline values: CDR1 SGHRS, CDR2 YFSETQ. The CDR3 has 14 residues. Here the CDR3 reads CASSVRGPGEKLFF. In nucleotides, the CDR3 is TGCGCCAGCAGCGTCAGGGGGCCGGGTGAAAAACTGTTTTTT.

The chain employs TRBV20-1 and TRBJ1-6; D is unclear. V lost 0 bases and J 7 bases, leaving 16 bases between the germline ends. CDR1 DFQATT and CDR2 SNEGSKA come from the germline V gene (reference sequence). The CDR3 loop spans 16 amino acids. The DNA for the CDR3 is TGCAGTGCTAGAGATCTGAGGCAGTCGGCCAATTCACCCCTCCACTTT. The encoded protein is CSARDLRQSANSPLHF.

J is TRBJ2-1 and V is TRBV14, with unresolved D. Deletions cut 2 bases from V and 0 bases from J, with 11 bases between. Germline V lookup: CDR1 SGHDN, CDR2 FVKESK. This CDR3 spans 16 amino acids. The CDR3 nucleotides are TGTGCCAGCAGCCAATTTGCCGGAAGCTCCTACAATGAGCAGTTCTTC. Residues: CASSQFAGSSYNEQFF.

This clonotype was observed many times. V and J are TRBV20-1 and TRBJ2-7, with D hard to call. The CDR3 totals 12 residues. V lost 4 bases to trimming and J lost 2 bases, with 9 bases between them. Germline CDR1 DFQATT, CDR2 SNEGSKA (reference sequence). This chain's CDR3 is CSAKRPTYEQYF. The CDR3 nucleotides are TGCAGTGCTAAGCGACCGACCTACGAGCAGTACTTC.

Many counts were recorded for this clonotype. This chain links TRBV14 with TRBJ2-2; a weak D match, TRBD1 (6 bases). Trimming cost V 0 bases and J 7 bases, with 18 bases left between them. The CDR3 spans 17 residues. CDR1 is SGHDN and CDR2 is FVKESK in the germline V gene. The CDR3 DNA is TGTGCCAGCAGCCAAGATGTCTCCCAGGGGTTCGTCGGGGAGCTGTTTTTT. Its translation is CASSQDVSQGFVGELFF.